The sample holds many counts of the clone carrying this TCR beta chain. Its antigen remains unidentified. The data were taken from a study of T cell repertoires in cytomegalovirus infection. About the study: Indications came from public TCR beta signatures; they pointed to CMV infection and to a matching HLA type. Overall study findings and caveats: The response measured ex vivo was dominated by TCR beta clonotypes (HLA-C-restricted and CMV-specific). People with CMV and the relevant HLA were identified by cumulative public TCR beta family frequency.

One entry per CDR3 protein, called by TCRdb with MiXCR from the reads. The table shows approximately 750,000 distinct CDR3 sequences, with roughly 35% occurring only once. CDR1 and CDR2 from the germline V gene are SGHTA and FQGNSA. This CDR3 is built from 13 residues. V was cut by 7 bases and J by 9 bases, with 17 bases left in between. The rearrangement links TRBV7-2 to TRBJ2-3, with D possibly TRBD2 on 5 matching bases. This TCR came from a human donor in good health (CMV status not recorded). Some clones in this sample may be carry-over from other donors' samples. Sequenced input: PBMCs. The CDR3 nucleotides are TGTGCCAGCACCGCCGGCGGGCGGGCCACGCAGTATTTT. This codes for CASTAGGRATQYF. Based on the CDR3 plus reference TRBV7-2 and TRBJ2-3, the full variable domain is GAGVSQSPSNKVTEKGKDVELRCDPISGHTALYWYRQSLGQGLEFLIYFQGNSAPDKSGLPSDRFSAERTGGSVSTLTIQRTQQEDSAVYLCASTAGGRATQYFGPGTRLTVL.